The 13 T cell receptor beta chains given below trace back to one sample, sequenced in a study of T cells after yellow fever vaccination. TCRdb analysed the 5' RACE reads with MiXCR anew, one entry per CDR3 protein. The table has about 300,000 distinct CDR3 sequences, 6.8% seen once. The source material was PBMCs, sampled 35 to 50 days after the first yellow fever vaccination. The source is a man aged 18 to 29 who received the YFV17D yellow fever vaccine.

This clonotype was seen more than once but under ten times. The genes are TRBV5-4 and TRBJ2-3, with 7 positions matching TRBD1. V was pared by 4 bases and J by 0 bases, with 5 bases of the junction left unmatched. CDR3 length: 15 residues. Germline loops: CDR1 SGHNT, CDR2 YYREEE (reference sequence). CDR3 DNA: TGTGCCAGCAGCCGGACAGGTGCTAGCACAGATACGCAGTATTTT. It translates to CASSRTGASTDTQYF.

The chain couples TRBV7-2 to TRBJ1-1, with D perhaps TRBD1 (5 bases). CDR3 length: 14 amino acids. The V gene's germline CDR1 is SGHTA and CDR2 FQGNSA. Trimming removed 2 bases at V and 7 bases at J, with 14 bases between. This CDR3 is CASSLWEGPSEAFF. As DNA, the CDR3 is TGTGCCAGCAGCTTATGGGAGGGACCAAGTGAAGCTTTCTTT.

This clonotype showed up many times. The rearrangement joins TRBV5-1 to TRBJ2-5, with 8 bases matching TRBD1. Germline trimming cut 4 bases from V and 4 bases from J; bases unmatched to any gene: 6. The CDR3 has 14 residues. Germline V gene data show CDR1 as SGHRS and CDR2 as YFSETQ. In nucleotides, the CDR3 is TGCGCCAGCAGCGTGACAGGGGTAGGAGAGACCCAGTACTTC. It encodes CASSVTGVGETQYF.

Many counts were recorded for this clonotype. J is TRBJ2-1 and V is TRBV29-1; 10 nucleotides agree with TRBD2. Germline CDR1 is SQVTM and CDR2 is ANQGSEA. V trimming: 5 bases; J trimming: 3 bases; junction bases outside the gene matches: 7. The CDR3 loop spans 15 amino acids. CDR3 in amino acids: CSVNPGLAFYNEQFF. As DNA, the CDR3 is TGCAGCGTTAACCCGGGACTAGCGTTCTACAATGAGCAGTTCTTC.

The table lists this clonotype with many counts. The J gene is TRBJ2-5, the V gene TRBV7-9; maybe TRBD2 (6 bases). Germline assignment: CDR1 SEHNR and CDR2 FQNEAQ (reference sequence). Trimming took off 1 base at V and 3 bases at J, with 6 bases between the two ends. The CDR3 contains 13 residues. CDR3: CASSLVAEETQYF. CDR3 DNA sequence: TGTGCCAGCAGCTTAGTAGCGGAAGAGACCCAGTACTTC.

The genes are TRBV4-3 and TRBJ2-3; D may be TRBD1 or TRBD2 (5 bases each). There are 15 residues in the CDR3. Germline assignment: CDR1 LGHNA and CDR2 YSLEER. Trimming cost V 3 bases and J 4 bases, with 14 bases left between them. The CDR3 sequence is CASSQRGRGADTQYF. CDR3 in DNA: TGCGCCAGCAGCCAGAGGGGTAGAGGGGCAGATACGCAGTATTTT.

This clonotype was observed at least ten times. V gene TRBV12-3 or TRBV12-4 combines with J gene TRBJ2-7; TRBD2 is a possible D gene (5 bases). Trimming stripped 0 bases from V and 7 bases from J, with 10 bases between. This CDR3 has 13 amino acids. The CDR3 spells CASSLAISGEQYF. As DNA, the CDR3 is TGTGCCAGCAGTTTAGCGATATCGGGGGAGCAGTACTTC.

V and J are TRBV15 and TRBJ2-7, with a tentative D call TRBD1 (5 bases). Per the germline V gene, CDR1 is LNHNV and CDR2 is YYDKDF (reference sequence). V lost 0 bases to trimming and J lost 5 bases, with 8 bases between them. CDR3 length: 13 residues. The CDR3 loop is CATSRDRENEQYV. CDR3 coding DNA: TGTGCCACCAGCAGAGACAGGGAAAACGAGCAGTACGTC.

Ten or more counts support this clonotype. V is TRBV7-9 and J is TRBJ1-2, with a weak D call TRBD1 (5 bases). Trimming removed 3 bases from V and 6 bases from J, with 11 bases in between. The CDR3 is 13 residues long. The germline V gene has CDR1 SEHNR and CDR2 FQNEAQ (reference sequence). This CDR3 is CASSFDSYNGYTF. Here the CDR3 DNA reads TGTGCCAGCAGCTTCGACAGCTATAATGGCTACACCTTC.

V and J are TRBV7-9 and TRBJ1-4; 9 bases line up with TRBD1. Germline V gives CDR1 SEHNR, CDR2 FQNEAQ (reference sequence). Trimming cost V 4 bases and J 5 bases; bases outside gene matches: 8. The CDR3 contains 16 residues. The CDR3 sequence is CASSSGQGRQNEKLFF. CDR3 nucleotides: TGTGCCAGCAGCTCTGGACAGGGGCGTCAAAATGAAAAACTGTTTTTT.

The chain has TRBV10-1 and TRBJ2-1; 9 nucleotides match TRBD1. Germline values: CDR1 WNHNN, CDR2 SYGVQD (reference sequence). V gave up 4 bases and J gave up 6 bases; unmatched junction bases: 10. The CDR3 is 16 residues long. This CDR3 is CASSGFPGQGINEQFF. CDR3 DNA: TGCGCCAGCAGTGGTTTCCCCGGACAGGGGATCAATGAGCAGTTCTTC.

This clonotype was seen more than once but under ten times. CDR3 DNA sequence: TGTGCCAGCACGGGCGGGGGCACAGATACGCAGTATTTT. As protein: CASTGGGTDTQYF. V is TRBV2 and J is TRBJ2-3; perhaps TRBD2 as D (6 bases). The ends were cut back, 7 bases at V and 1 base at J, with 9 bases in the middle. CDR1 is SNHLY and CDR2 is FYNNEI in the germline V gene. CDR3 length: 13 amino acids.

This clonotype was seen more than once but under ten times. The rearrangement uses TRBV7-2 and TRBJ2-3; 9 positions agree with TRBD2. The length of the CDR3 is 17 residues. Germline V gene sequence: CDR1 SGHTA, CDR2 FQGNSA. The ends lost 5 bases at V and 5 bases at J; junction bases unmatched: 14. CDR3 DNA sequence: TGTGCCAGCAGCCACCTCGCGGGAGGGGGCGGGGAAGATACGCAGTATTTT. This codes for CASSHLAGGGGEDTQYF.